What follows describes a single TCR beta chain. This sample was included in a study of blood T cell repertoires in COVID-19. Overall study: Samples representing acute and convalescent COVID-19 were sourced from the United States, Italy and Spain. T cells, B-cell-depleted T cells, or PBMCs supplied cDNA or gDNA.

Germline V CDR1 and CDR2: LNHDA, SQIVND (reference sequence). V lost 1 base to trimming and J lost 4 bases, with 13 bases between them. The CDR3 loop spans 15 amino acids. Study processing details: For nucleated cells, counts were estimated from reference gene primer amplification. The assay was immunoSEQ multiplex PCR, and TCRdb's table has in-frame clones only and misses some. V and J calls and clone size come straight from that table; D and trimming were deduced from the DNA. The sample yields 130,000 to 150,000 clones, about nine tenths seen once. This receptor was taken from a man in his fifties with active or convalescent COVID-19. The sequencing sample was made of peripheral blood. The chain recombines TRBV19 with TRBJ1-2; D ambiguous. The CDR3 nucleotides read TGTGCCAGTAGTATAGGGGCCTCACGGGGCTATGGCTACACCTTC. Translation: CASSIGASRGYGYTF.